Presented here are 25 T cell receptor beta chains from one specimen sequenced in a study of T cells in Graves' hyperthyroidism and ophthalmopathy. The investigators amplified TCR beta CDR3 regions from RNA transcripts. The HTBI primer set drove a first-round RT-PCR of the TCR CDR3. MiXCR, applied by TCRdb to the multiplex PCR reads, yields one record per CDR3 protein. This table holds roughly 380,000 distinct CDR3 sequences, roughly 13% found once. The material sequenced was blood. The receptors come from a woman aged 55-70 years with Graves' hyperthyroidism.

This clonotype occurred many times. This chain joins TRBV7-3 and TRBJ2-1, with D possibly being TRBD1 or TRBD2 (5 bases each). Trimming removed 5 bases from V and 4 bases from J, with 12 bases in between. The germline V gene encodes CDR1 SGHTA and CDR2 FQGTGA. The CDR3 is 14 amino acids. In DNA, the CDR3 is TGTGCCAGCAGCAATCCGGGGCTTTACAATGAGCAGTTCTTC. Its translation: CASSNPGLYNEQFF.

The chain combines TRBV4-2 with TRBJ2-3; D may be TRBD2 (6 bases). This CDR3 region has 18 residues. Trimming removed 0 bases at V and 4 bases at J, with 20 bases between. Germline V lookup: CDR1 LGHNA, CDR2 YNFKEQ. CDR3 sequence (DNA): TGTGCCAGCAGCCAAGATTTTTTACCGGACTATCGCGCAGATACGCAGTATTTT. This translates into CASSQDFLPDYRADTQYF.

This clonotype appeared a few times. The V call is TRBV5-1, the J call TRBJ1-5, with D possibly matching TRBD1 (6 bases). The length of the CDR3 is 14 residues. CDR1 is SGHRS and CDR2 is YFSETQ in the germline V gene. Trimming took off 4 bases at V and 5 bases at J, with 13 bases between the two ends. The CDR3 DNA sequence: TGCGCCAGCAGCCCCCGGGAGGGGGATCAGCCCCAGCATTTT. Translating gives CASSPREGDQPQHF.

This clonotype was picked up many times. The V call is TRBV7-8, the J call TRBJ2-1, with 7 positions matching TRBD2. The CDR3 is 15 amino acids. With V trimmed by 5 bases and J by 2 bases, 6 bases remained unmatched. Germline CDR1 reads SGHVS; CDR2 reads FQNEAQ. CDR3: CASSPWGRAYNEQFF. Written as DNA, the CDR3 is TGTGCCAGCAGCCCGTGGGGGAGGGCCTACAATGAGCAGTTCTTC.

Notes on this clonotype: Possible read error: a much larger clone is one base away. The CDR3 does not end in the conserved phenylalanine or tryptophan, so this is likely a read error. This sequence joins TRBV20-1 and TRBJ2-1; no clear D gene. Germline-derived CDR1 and CDR2 are DFQATT and SNEGSKA (reference sequence). This CDR3 region has 15 residues. In DNA form, the CDR3 reads TGCAGTGCGAGAGCTAGGGAAAGCCGCTACAATGAGCAGTTCTCC. As protein: CSARARESRYNEQFS.

In its sample, this clonotype was seen many times. This chain links TRBV5-4 with TRBJ2-7; D is uncertain. Germline-derived CDR1 and CDR2 are SGHNT and YYREEE (reference sequence). This CDR3 contains 13 residues. The ends were cut back, 2 bases at V and 1 base at J, with 7 bases in the middle. The CDR3 coding sequence is TGTGCCAGCAGCTTTCCTCCGTCCTACGAGCAGTACTTC. Protein product: CASSFPPSYEQYF.

This clonotype was detected ten times or more. CDR3 nucleotide sequence: TGTGCCAGCAGCTTAGCCGTAGCGGCGAACACCGGGGAGCTGTTTTTT. It translates to CASSLAVAANTGELFF. J is TRBJ2-2 and V is TRBV7-6, with D possibly being TRBD2 (6 bases). Germline-derived CDR1 and CDR2 are SGHVS and FNYEAQ. CDR3 length: 16 amino acids. V lost 0 bases and J 0 bases, leaving 8 bases between the germline ends.

At least ten counts were recorded for this clonotype. The V gene is TRBV7-8, the J gene TRBJ2-3, with 7 bases lining up with TRBD2. Germline V CDR1 and CDR2: SGHVS, FQNEAQ. The CDR3 has 16 amino acids. Losses at the gene ends were 1 base for V and 5 bases for J; bases not matched to a gene: 9. In DNA, the CDR3 is TGTGCCAGCAGCTTAGTAAGGCGGGAGATAGGAGATACGCAGTATTTT. It encodes CASSLVRREIGDTQYF.

The CDR3 is CASTSPGVAGGEQYF. The CDR3 nucleotides read TGTGCCAGCACCTCCCCGGGAGTAGCGGGAGGTGAGCAGTACTTC. This chain joins TRBV28 and TRBJ2-7, with TRBD2 matching 10 bases. From germline, CDR1 is MDHEN and CDR2 SYDVKM. V dropped 7 bases and J dropped 7; count of bases not matched to a gene: 13. This CDR3 has 15 amino acids.

The chain uses TRBV5-4 and TRBJ2-3, with D possibly TRBD2 on 5 matching bases. Germline V gives CDR1 SGHNT, CDR2 YYREEE (reference sequence). This CDR3 has 15 residues. The V end was cut by 4 bases, the J end by 0 bases, with 12 bases between. CDR3 region: CASSAGVASTDTQYF. The CDR3 DNA sequence: TGTGCCAGCAGCGCCGGGGTTGCCAGCACAGATACGCAGTATTTT.

This clonotype was detected ten times or more. This chain links TRBV5-1 with TRBJ2-1; no firm D call. The germline V gene has CDR1 SGHRS and CDR2 YFSETQ. CDR3 length: 16 residues. Trimming removed 4 bases at V and 2 bases at J, with 16 bases between. CDR3 sequence (DNA): TGCGCCAGCAGCCCTGACTTTCAGGACGCCTACAATGAGCAGTTCTTC. Its protein is CASSPDFQDAYNEQFF.

This clonotype was observed a handful of times. A read error may produce the germline difference seen at one junction end. The chain has TRBV18 and TRBJ1-4; the match to TRBD1 covers 9 bases. Germline lookup yields CDR1 KGHSH and CDR2 LQKENI. This CDR3 contains 14 residues. In DNA form, the CDR3 reads TGTACCAGCTCACAGGGGGCGACTAATGAAAAACTGTTTTTT. This encodes CTSSQGATNEKLFF.

This clonotype was detected many times. For the CDR3, the DNA is TGTGCCAGCAGCTACAGGGGATCAGAGACCCAGTACTTC. Protein sequence: CASSYRGSETQYF. The gene calls are TRBV5-8 and TRBJ2-5; TRBD1 matches 7 bases. The V gene's germline CDR1 is SGHTS and CDR2 YDEGEE. The CDR3 has 13 amino acids. Losses at the gene ends were 3 bases for V and 4 bases for J; bases not matched to a gene: 3.

The gene calls are TRBV18 and TRBJ2-4, with 7 positions matching TRBD2. J gave up 0 bases and V 0 bases, and 5 bases lay outside the gene matches. The CDR3 totals 17 residues. The germline V gene encodes CDR1 KGHSH and CDR2 LQKENI. The CDR3 protein is CASSPPQLARAKNIQYF. The CDR3 DNA reads TGTGCCAGCTCACCACCCCAACTAGCGAGAGCCAAAAACATTCAGTACTTC.

This rearrangement joins TRBV3-1 to TRBJ2-3; maybe TRBD2 (6 bases). The CDR3 is 18 amino acids. Germline CDR1 reads LGHDT; CDR2 reads YNNKEL (reference sequence). V shed 2 bases and J shed 5 bases, with 23 bases lying between them. The CDR3 bases are TGTGCCAGCAGCCAAATATTCCCCGGGACTCTCGGACGAGATACGCAGTATTTT. This gives the protein CASSQIFPGTLGRDTQYF.

The V call is TRBV18, the J call TRBJ1-4; 7 bases are a match to TRBD1. Per the germline V gene, CDR1 is KGHSH and CDR2 is LQKENI. V lost 3 bases and J lost 2; bases outside the gene matches: 3. The CDR3 has 15 amino acids. CDR3 region: CASSPGGQTNEKLFF. The CDR3 coding sequence is TGTGCCAGCTCACCGGGGGGACAGACTAATGAAAAACTGTTTTTT.

The CDR3 protein is CSGAGTGGLYEQYF. The DNA for the CDR3 is TGCAGCGGGGCCGGGACAGGGGGCCTCTACGAGCAGTACTTC. The V call is TRBV29-1, the J call TRBJ2-7, with 12 bases matching TRBD1. The CDR3 length is 14 residues. In germline, CDR1 is SQVTM, CDR2 ANQGSEA. Unmatched junction bases numbered 7, after V lost 7 bases and J lost 3 bases.

This clonotype was counted ten times or more. The rearrangement uses TRBV5-1 and TRBJ2-3; the D gene could be TRBD1 or TRBD2 (5 bases each). V was trimmed by 4 bases and J by 2 bases, leaving 11 bases between them. Germline V lookup: CDR1 SGHRS, CDR2 YFSETQ. This CDR3 spans 14 amino acids. In DNA, the CDR3 is TGCGCCAGCAGCCGGGACCCTGACACAGATACGCAGTATTTT. Translating gives CASSRDPDTDTQYF.

J is TRBJ2-3 and V is TRBV10-3; possible D gene TRBD2, 6 bases. This CDR3 region has 13 residues. The germline V gene has CDR1 ENHRY and CDR2 SYGVKD. With 6 bases removed from V and 4 bases from J, the gap between germline ends came to 11 bases. For the CDR3, the DNA is TGTGCCATCAGCGGGAGTTTGTCAGATACGCAGTATTTT. It translates to CAISGSLSDTQYF.

This clonotype was seen at least ten times. The V gene is TRBV29-1, the J gene TRBJ1-1; D gene unclear. The CDR3 has 12 residues. Trimming stripped 0 bases from V and 8 bases from J, with 10 bases between. The germline CDR1 and CDR2 sequences are SQVTM and ANQGSEA. CDR3 residues: CSVEDYRGEAFF. The CDR3 DNA is TGCAGCGTTGAAGACTACAGAGGAGAAGCTTTCTTT.

This clonotype was observed at least ten times. The J gene is TRBJ1-5, the V gene TRBV30, with unresolved D. This CDR3 has 16 amino acids. The germline V and J ends were trimmed by 3 bases and 0 bases, with 15 bases remaining between them. Germline CDR1 reads GTSNPN; CDR2 reads SVGIG (reference sequence). The CDR3 sequence is CAWSPVPGYSNQPQHF. In DNA, the CDR3 is TGTGCCTGGAGCCCCGTACCGGGGTATAGCAATCAGCCCCAGCATTTT.

This clonotype has more than one count but fewer than ten. The genes are TRBV12-5 and TRBJ1-5; TRBD1 agrees at 9 bases. Per germline, CDR1 LGHNT and CDR2 FRNRAP. V shed 6 bases and J 3 bases; nucleotides not matched to a gene: 3. This CDR3 has 14 residues. The DNA for the CDR3 is TGTGCTAGTGGACAGGGGGCGGACAATCAGCCCCAGCATTTT. This sequence encodes CASGQGADNQPQHF.

This clonotype was recorded many times. The chain recombines TRBV27 with TRBJ1-6; 7 bases align to TRBD1. CDR3 length equals 13 residues. V was pared by 6 bases and J by 7 bases, with 3 bases of the junction left unmatched. The germline CDR1 and CDR2 sequences are MNHEY and SMNVEV (reference sequence). This CDR3 reads CASSGTENSPLHF. The CDR3 DNA is TGTGCCAGCAGCGGGACAGAGAATTCACCCCTCCACTTT.

The table lists this clonotype with many counts. The gene calls are TRBV5-1 and TRBJ1-1, with D uncertain. Germline V gives CDR1 SGHRS, CDR2 YFSETQ. The CDR3 spans 15 residues. Trimming took 4 bases from V and 1 from J, leaving 14 bases between them. In nucleotides, the CDR3 is TGCGCCAGCAGCCTCGACCCTGACTGGAACACTGAAGCTTTCTTT. Protein sequence: CASSLDPDWNTEAFF.

This clonotype appeared a few times. The rearrangement uses TRBV19 and TRBJ1-2, with TRBD1 matching 9 bases. With V trimmed by 4 bases and J by 3 bases, 6 bases remained unmatched. This CDR3 is built from 15 residues. Germline CDR1 is LNHDA and CDR2 is SQIVND (reference sequence). The CDR3 spells CASSRGQGVYYGYTF. DNA of the CDR3: TGTGCCAGTAGTAGGGGACAGGGAGTATACTATGGCTACACCTTC.